Listed here are 31 T cell receptor beta chains from one sample, sequenced in a study of response to subunit inactivated influenza vaccine. TCRdb redid the calling of the RT-PCR reads with MiXCR, one entry per CDR3 protein. Among around 180,000 distinct CDR3 sequences listed, roughly 8.7% were seen once. Sample: non-naive T cells sorted from PBMCs, taken on the day of vaccination. These receptors all stem from a middle-aged man who received an inactivated influenza vaccine.

This clonotype was detected a few times. The V gene is TRBV15, the J gene TRBJ2-2; D call uncertain. From germline, CDR1 is LNHNV and CDR2 YYDKDF (reference sequence). This CDR3 spans 13 amino acids. Trimming took off 4 bases at V and 1 base at J, with 4 bases between the two ends. CDR3 sequence reads: CATSNGNTGELFF. Here the CDR3 DNA reads TGTGCCACCAGCAACGGGAACACCGGGGAGCTGTTTTTT.

The table lists this clonotype with a few counts. The chain employs TRBV12-3 or TRBV12-4 and TRBJ1-4, with D tentatively TRBD1 (5 bases). Between the trimmed V and J ends, which lost 5 bases and 7 bases, there was a span of 17 bases. CDR3 size: 15 residues. The CDR3 is CASSGYQGEAEKLFF. The CDR3 DNA is TGTGCCAGCAGTGGGTACCAGGGTGAGGCTGAAAAACTGTTTTTT.

There are a few counts of this clonotype. The chain carries TRBV27 and TRBJ1-2; D unresolved. V lost 11 bases and J 7 bases, leaving 17 bases between the germline ends. Germline assignment: CDR1 MNHEY and CDR2 SMNVEV (reference sequence). The CDR3 runs to 12 residues. The CDR3 DNA sequence: TGTGCCTCCCGGGAGCGCACCCGTGGCTACACCTTC. Translating it yields CASRERTRGYTF.

This clonotype has a count of ten or more. V and J are TRBV12-3 or TRBV12-4 and TRBJ2-7; tentative D call: TRBD2 (6 bases). Trimming cost V 3 bases and J 1 base, with 13 bases left between them. The CDR3 contains 15 residues. This CDR3 reads CASSFVLADSYEQYF. CDR3 in DNA: TGTGCCAGCAGTTTCGTACTAGCCGATTCCTACGAGCAGTACTTC.

The chain employs TRBV28 and TRBJ2-7, with 11 bases that match TRBD2. The length of the CDR3 is 15 residues. The J segment lost 2 bases and the V segment lost 7 bases, leaving 7 bases of the junction unmatched. CDR1 MDHEN and CDR2 SYDVKM come from the germline V gene. The CDR3 DNA reads TGTGCCAGCAATCAACTAGCGGGGGCCACCTACGAGCAGTACTTC. Its protein product is CASNQLAGATYEQYF. The full variable domain, its missing parts supplied by reference TRBV28 and TRBJ2-7, is DVKVTQSSRYLVKRTGEKVFLECVQDMDHENMFWYRQDPGLGLRLIYFSYDVKMKEKGDIPEGYSVSREKKERFSLILESASTNQTSMYLCASNQLAGATYEQYFGPGTRLTVT.

This clonotype came up a few times. This rearrangement joins TRBV28 to TRBJ1-1; 9 bases are a match to TRBD1. Losses at the gene ends were 6 bases for V and 6 bases for J; bases not matched to a gene: 5. The V gene's germline CDR1 is MDHEN and CDR2 SYDVKM. The CDR3 length is 13 residues. CDR3 loop: CASRSGQGSEAFF. The CDR3, as DNA: TGTGCCAGCAGATCGGGACAGGGCTCTGAAGCTTTCTTT. Using reference TRBV28 and TRBJ1-1 for the parts outside the CDR3, the full variable domain is DVKVTQSSRYLVKRTGEKVFLECVQDMDHENMFWYRQDPGLGLRLIYFSYDVKMKEKGDIPEGYSVSREKKERFSLILESASTNQTSMYLCASRSGQGSEAFFGQGTRLTVV.

The chain uses TRBV4-2 and TRBJ1-5; tentative D call: TRBD1 (6 bases). CDR3 size: 15 residues. V lost 0 bases, J lost 4 bases, and 10 bases lay in between. Per the germline V gene, CDR1 is LGHNA and CDR2 is YNFKEQ. In DNA form, the CDR3 reads TGTGCCAGCAGCCAAGAAAGTCAGGGGAATCAGCCCCAGCATTTT. It specifies CASSQESQGNQPQHF.

This clonotype was observed many times. This rearrangement joins TRBV28 to TRBJ2-1, with 7 positions matching TRBD2. V was pared by 2 bases and J by 1 base, with 2 bases of the junction left unmatched. This CDR3 spans 15 amino acids. Germline V lookup: CDR1 MDHEN, CDR2 SYDVKM. The CDR3 is CASSLTRESYNEQFF. CDR3 sequence (DNA): TGTGCCAGCAGTTTAACGCGGGAGTCCTACAATGAGCAGTTCTTC.

The rearrangement joins TRBV4-2 to TRBJ1-6, with a tentative D call TRBD1 (5 bases). Trimming stripped 0 bases from V and 7 bases from J, with 13 bases between. The length of the CDR3 is 16 residues. The germline V gene encodes CDR1 LGHNA and CDR2 YNFKEQ. The CDR3 nucleotides read TGTGCCAGCAGCCAAGATCAGAGGGGCGCGAATTCACCCCTCCACTTT. Amino acid sequence: CASSQDQRGANSPLHF.

This clonotype was seen a few times. This sequence joins TRBV6-1 and TRBJ2-7; no definite D call. V lost 1 base and J lost 4, with 2 bases in between. The CDR3 contains 11 residues. Germline CDR1 MNHNS, CDR2 SASEGT. The CDR3 loop reads CASSEEYEQYF. The CDR3 coding sequence is TGTGCCAGCAGTGAAGAATACGAGCAGTACTTC.

The CDR3 nucleotides are TGTGCCAGCTCACCAGATCTAGCGGGAAGGTTAAAAGAGCAGTTCTTC. It yields the protein CASSPDLAGRLKEQFF. The chain joins TRBV18 to TRBJ2-1; 9 bases agree with TRBD2. V shed 2 bases, J shed 10 bases, and the junction held 12 bases outside the gene matches. CDR3 length equals 16 residues. The germline gives CDR1 KGHSH, CDR2 LQKENI.

This clonotype has more than one count but fewer than ten. V is TRBV5-6 and J is TRBJ1-4; 7 nucleotides line up with TRBD1. V was pared by 5 bases and J by 5 bases, with 9 bases of the junction left unmatched. Germline lookup yields CDR1 SGHDT and CDR2 YYEEEE. CDR3 size: 15 residues. CDR3 sequence (DNA): TGTGCCAGCAGTTTAAAGGGGGCAGGGAATGAAAAACTGTTTTTT. The encoded protein is CASSLKGAGNEKLFF.

To note about this clonotype: At one end the junction does not follow the germline gene, possibly because of a read error. The chain joins TRBV28 to TRBJ2-7; D might be TRBD2 (7 bases). Germline assignment: CDR1 MDHEN and CDR2 SYDVKM. CDR3 length: 12 amino acids. This CDR3 is CASRRGAGHGVF. Here the CDR3 DNA reads TGTGCCAGCCGCCGGGGGGCAGGCCACGGAGTTTTC.

Concerning this clonotype itself: This may stem from a read error, because a much larger clone lies one nucleotide away. The J gene is TRBJ2-5, the V gene TRBV7-9; 8 nucleotides align to TRBD2. The CDR3 totals 14 residues. The ends lost 4 bases at V and 4 bases at J; junction bases unmatched: 5. The V gene's germline CDR1 is SEHNR and CDR2 FQNEAQ (reference sequence). The CDR3 is CASSWLAGPETQYF. Written as DNA, the CDR3 is TGTGCCAGCAGCTGGCTAGCGGGTCCAGAGACCCAGTACTTC.

The V gene is TRBV20-1, the J gene TRBJ1-1; D is ambiguous. This CDR3 region has 19 residues. Germline CDR1 and CDR2: DFQATT and SNEGSKA (reference sequence). Trimming took off 6 bases at V and 1 base at J, with 30 bases between the two ends. The CDR3 sequence: CSAKIIAPTLDTGNTEAFF. CDR3 sequence (DNA): TGCAGTGCCAAAATAATAGCCCCCACTCTCGACACGGGGAACACTGAAGCTTTCTTT.

Ten or more counts support this clonotype. The rearrangement uses TRBV27 and TRBJ1-1; possible D gene TRBD1, 5 bases. V was shortened by 7 bases and J by 0 bases, with 12 bases between the two germline ends. CDR3 length equals 14 residues. Per germline, CDR1 MNHEY and CDR2 SMNVEV (reference sequence). In DNA form, the CDR3 reads TGTGCCAGCAAGGAAACAGGATTGAACACTGAAGCTTTCTTT. Translating it yields CASKETGLNTEAFF.

In its sample, this clonotype was seen a few times. CDR3 bases: TGCGCCAGCAGGCCCAGCACAGATACGCAGTATTTT. This translates into CASRPSTDTQYF. The rearrangement joins TRBV5-1 to TRBJ2-3; D unresolved. V lost 5 bases, J lost 0 bases, and 4 bases lay in between. Looked up from germline, CDR1 is SGHRS and CDR2 is YFSETQ. The CDR3 runs to 12 residues.

J is TRBJ2-7 and V is TRBV20-1, with D possibly matching TRBD2 (5 bases). The CDR3 is 14 amino acids. The germline V and J ends were trimmed by 3 bases and 4 bases, with 16 bases remaining between them. CDR1 DFQATT and CDR2 SNEGSKA come from the germline V gene (reference sequence). CDR3 region: CSASLGGLRYEQYF. CDR3 sequence (DNA): TGCAGTGCTAGCCTGGGCGGGCTCCGTTACGAGCAGTACTTC.

At least ten counts were recorded for this clonotype. The chain carries TRBV5-1 and TRBJ1-5, with a tentative D call TRBD1 (5 bases). The CDR3 runs to 15 residues. In germline, CDR1 is SGHRS, CDR2 YFSETQ. V was pared by 4 bases and J by 0 bases, with 11 bases between. The CDR3 DNA reads TGCGCCAGCAGCCTCGGACAATATAGCAATCAGCCCCAGCATTTT. It codes for CASSLGQYSNQPQHF.

This clonotype has just a few counts. The V gene is TRBV6-2 or TRBV6-3, the J gene TRBJ2-7, with D possibly called TRBD1 or TRBD2 (5 bases each). The germline V gene encodes CDR1 MNHEY and CDR2 SVGEGT. The CDR3 has 14 amino acids. The ends were cut back, 5 bases at V and 0 bases at J, with 11 bases in the middle. CDR3 nucleotide sequence: TGTGCCAGCAGTACGGGACGGGACTCCTACGAGCAGTACTTC. Its translation is CASSTGRDSYEQYF.

The genes are TRBV6-1 and TRBJ2-1; TRBD2 matches 7 bases. The CDR3 has 14 amino acids. Germline assignment: CDR1 MNHNS and CDR2 SASEGT. Trimming at V came to 8 bases and at J to 5 bases, leaving 9 bases not matched to a gene. The CDR3 is CASSRAGVHNEQFF. Here the CDR3 DNA reads TGTGCCAGCTCTCGGGCGGGGGTTCACAATGAGCAGTTCTTC.

This chain uses TRBV15 with TRBJ2-5; D could derive from TRBD1 or TRBD2 (5 bases each). The germline V gene has CDR1 LNHNV and CDR2 YYDKDF (reference sequence). The CDR3 is made up of 15 amino acids. The V and J ends lost 0 bases and 1 base respectively, with 9 bases between them. CDR3 nucleotides: TGTGCCACCAGCAGAGATCCCGGGGCCCAAGAGACCCAGTACTTC. It yields the protein CATSRDPGAQETQYF.

As DNA, the CDR3 is TGCAGTGCTAGAGAAAGGAATAGGGGCTGGGAAGAGACCCAGTACTTC. Translating it yields CSARERNRGWEETQYF. V usage is TRBV20-1 and J usage is TRBJ2-5; D is possibly TRBD1 (5 bases). V was cut by 0 bases and J by 3 bases, with 17 bases left in between. From germline, CDR1 is DFQATT and CDR2 SNEGSKA (reference sequence). This CDR3 region has 16 residues.

This clonotype was seen repeatedly, ten times or more. In DNA, the CDR3 is TGCAGCGTTGATGGGCAGGGGAGAGATACGCAGTATTTT. Amino acids: CSVDGQGRDTQYF. J is TRBJ2-3 and V is TRBV29-1; TRBD1 might be the D (6 bases). The V end was cut by 3 bases, the J end by 5 bases, with 12 bases between. Per germline, CDR1 SQVTM and CDR2 ANQGSEA. The CDR3 has 13 residues.

About this clonotype: A read error may explain this, as a much larger clone is one base away. This chain uses TRBV3-1 with TRBJ1-1; possibly TRBD1 for D (6 bases). Per the germline V gene, CDR1 is LGHDT and CDR2 is YNNKEL (reference sequence). The CDR3 consists of 17 residues. The V end was cut by 0 bases, the J end by 4 bases, with 18 bases between. In nucleotides, the CDR3 is TGTGCCAGCAGCCAAGAAGGGACACCCAAGGAAAGCACTGAAGCTTTCTTT. Protein: CASSQEGTPKESTEAFF.

The V gene is TRBV2, the J gene TRBJ2-1; 9 bases align to TRBD1. From germline, CDR1 is SNHLY and CDR2 FYNNEI. Unmatched junction bases numbered 1, after V lost 8 bases and J lost 2 bases. The CDR3 totals 13 residues. CDR3 in DNA: TGTGCCAGCCGGGACAGGGCCTACAATGAGCAGTTCTTC. Amino acids: CASRDRAYNEQFF.

This clonotype was seen ten or more times. The rearrangement joins TRBV29-1 to TRBJ2-7; 8 bases map to TRBD1. J lost 6 bases, V lost 7 bases, and 5 bases had no gene match. Germline loops: CDR1 SQVTM, CDR2 ANQGSEA. The CDR3 sequence is 11 residues long. CDR3 amino acids: CSAHDRGEQYF. CDR3 bases: TGCAGCGCCCACGACAGGGGCGAGCAGTACTTC.

Only a few counts were recorded for this clonotype. V and J are TRBV5-1 and TRBJ2-5; 9 positions match TRBD1. Germline V gene sequence: CDR1 SGHRS, CDR2 YFSETQ. The CDR3 spans 16 residues. The V segment lost 4 bases and the J segment 5 bases; nucleotides outside the gene matches: 12. The CDR3 protein is CASSISSGQGSETQYF. The CDR3 DNA is TGCGCCAGCAGCATTTCATCGGGACAGGGATCGGAGACCCAGTACTTC.

This sequence joins TRBV5-1 and TRBJ2-1; the D call may be TRBD1 or TRBD2 (5 bases each). Germline V gene lookup returns CDR1 SGHRS and CDR2 YFSETQ. The CDR3 has 12 residues. Trimming stripped 5 bases from V and 9 bases from J, with 12 bases between. DNA for the CDR3: TGCGCCAGCAGGGCTACGAGGGGTGAGCAGTTCTTC. Its translation: CASRATRGEQFF.

The gene calls are TRBV3-1 and TRBJ2-7; D remains ambiguous. Germline loops: CDR1 LGHDT, CDR2 YNNKEL (reference sequence). CDR3 size: 14 residues. The V gene lost 0 bases and the J gene lost 6 bases, with 12 bases spanning the gap. In DNA, the CDR3 is TGTGCCAGCAGCCAAGAAGGCTGGGTTTCCGAGCAGTACTTC. Its translation: CASSQEGWVSEQYF.

This clonotype was found a few times. The rearrangement joins TRBV5-1 to TRBJ2-2, with D maybe TRBD2 (5 bases). With 3 bases removed from V and 0 bases from J, the gap between germline ends came to 12 bases. Germline V gives CDR1 SGHRS, CDR2 YFSETQ. The CDR3 spans 16 residues. DNA of the CDR3: TGCGCCAGCAGCTCGACTATTGTGGCGAACACCGGGGAGCTGTTTTTT. Amino acid sequence: CASSSTIVANTGELFF.